These T cell receptor beta chains were read from a single sample in a study of blood T cells in healthy people across ages. TCRdb re-called the 5' RACE reads with MiXCR, one entry per CDR3 protein. The sample has hundreds of thousands of distinct CDR3 sequences; roughly 49% are singletons. The sample consisted of blood. The receptors shown here come from an older woman in good health. Each CDR3 is given with its conserved first and last residue. The D gene is left open where the match is weak. Only some rows state a clone size, as once, few, many or a class for expanded clones.

NA	TRBV12-3/TRBV12-4	TRBJ1-2	NA	TGTGCCAGCAGTTTTAACACCGGCGGGTTGGGCTACACCTTC	CASSFNTGGLGYTF
NA	TRBV5-1	TRBJ2-5	TRBD1	TGCGCCAGCAGCTCCGGGACAGGGGGCCAATGGACCCAGTACTTC	CASSSGTGGQWTQYF
few	TRBV29-1	TRBJ2-1	NA	TGCAGCGTTGGAGGGAGCGTCTATGAGCAGTTCTTC	CSVGGSVYEQFF
NA	TRBV24-1	TRBJ2-7	NA	TGTGCCACCACCCGGGGCGACTACAATGAGCAGTACTTC	CATTRGDYNEQYF
NA	TRBV28	TRBJ1-2	NA	TGTGCCAGCATCCGCTCTGGCTATGGCTACACCTTC	CASIRSGYGYTF
NA	TRBV14	TRBJ1-6	NA	TGTGCCAGCAGCCCGAAGGTCTTTTGGGGGGATTCACCCCTCCACTTT	CASSPKVFWGDSPLHF
NA	TRBV6-6	TRBJ2-5	TRBD2	TGTGCCAGCAAAACTAGCGGGAGTGGAGAGACCCAGTACTTC	CASKTSGSGETQYF
NA	TRBV7-2	TRBJ1-3	NA	TGTGCCAGCAGCTTAGTAAGGACAACTCATGGAAACACCATATATTTT	CASSLVRTTHGNTIYF
NA	TRBV9	TRBJ2-4	TRBD2	TGTGCCAGCAGCGTAGGGACTAGCGGGAAAAACATTCAGTACTTC	CASSVGTSGKNIQYF
few	TRBV7-2	TRBJ1-6	NA	TGTGCCAGCAGCTTACACCCTTCGGACTCACCCCTCCACTTT	CASSLHPSDSPLHF
NA	TRBV7-3	TRBJ2-5	NA	TGTGTCAGCAGCCTCTATAGGGGAGAGACCCAGTACTTC	CVSSLYRGETQYF
NA	TRBV20-1	TRBJ2-5	TRBD1	TGCAGTGTTCCGGACAGGGGGCAAGAGACCCAGTACTTC	CSVPDRGQETQYF
NA	TRBV4-2	TRBJ2-7	TRBD1	TGTGCCTGCAGCCAAGCTGGACAGGGATCAGCCTACGAGCAGTACTTC	CACSQAGQGSAYEQYF
NA	TRBV12-5	TRBJ2-7	TRBD1	TGTGCTAGTGGTTTAGGACAGGATTTTAATGAGCAGTACTTC	CASGLGQDFNEQYF
NA	TRBV29-1	TRBJ2-2	TRBD1	TGCAGCGCCACCGGGACAGTCGTGACCGGGGAGCTGTTTTTT	CSATGTVVTGELFF
NA	TRBV20-1	TRBJ2-7	TRBD1	TGCAGTGCCCCCGGGACAGTTTACAATGAGCAGTACTTC	CSAPGTVYNEQYF
NA	TRBV7-3	TRBJ2-2	NA	TGTGCCAGCAGCTCGGACACTAACACCGGGGAGCTGTTTTTT	CASSSDTNTGELFF
NA	TRBV9	TRBJ2-1	NA	TGTGCCAGCAGCACAAACACAGGGAGCGATGAGCAGTTCTTC	CASSTNTGSDEQFF
NA	TRBV20-1	TRBJ2-7	TRBD1	TGCAGTGCCGGAAATCCGGGACAGTCCTCCTACGAGCAGTACTTC	CSAGNPGQSSYEQYF
NA	TRBV28	TRBJ2-5	TRBD2	TGTGCCAGCAGGGGTGAGATGCCGGGAGGAGAGTGGGAGACCCAGTACTTC	CASRGEMPGGEWETQYF
NA	TRBV5-6	TRBJ2-5	TRBD2	TGTGCCAGCAGCCGCCTAGTGGGAGGGGTTCGGGTGCAGTACTTC	CASSRLVGGVRVQYF
NA	TRBV27	TRBJ1-1	TRBD1	TGTGCCAGCAGAGAGGGGGCTTGGAGAAACACTGAAGCTTTCTTT	CASREGAWRNTEAFF
NA	TRBV20-1	TRBJ2-2	NA	TGCAGTGCTCCCGACGGGGGGCGGAACACCGGGGAGCTGTTTTTT	CSAPDGGRNTGELFF
NA	TRBV27	TRBJ2-1	TRBD1	TGTGCCAGCAGTTTAGACCCGGACAGGGGGAAGAAAAATGAGCAGTTCTTC	CASSLDPDRGKKNEQFF
NA	TRBV7-2	TRBJ1-2	NA	TGTGCCAGCAGCCCAACACGGATCCCTTCCTATGGCTACACCTTC	CASSPTRIPSYGYTF
NA	TRBV15	TRBJ2-3	NA	TGTGCCACCAGCAGAGTCACAGATACGCAGTATTTT	CATSRVTDTQYF